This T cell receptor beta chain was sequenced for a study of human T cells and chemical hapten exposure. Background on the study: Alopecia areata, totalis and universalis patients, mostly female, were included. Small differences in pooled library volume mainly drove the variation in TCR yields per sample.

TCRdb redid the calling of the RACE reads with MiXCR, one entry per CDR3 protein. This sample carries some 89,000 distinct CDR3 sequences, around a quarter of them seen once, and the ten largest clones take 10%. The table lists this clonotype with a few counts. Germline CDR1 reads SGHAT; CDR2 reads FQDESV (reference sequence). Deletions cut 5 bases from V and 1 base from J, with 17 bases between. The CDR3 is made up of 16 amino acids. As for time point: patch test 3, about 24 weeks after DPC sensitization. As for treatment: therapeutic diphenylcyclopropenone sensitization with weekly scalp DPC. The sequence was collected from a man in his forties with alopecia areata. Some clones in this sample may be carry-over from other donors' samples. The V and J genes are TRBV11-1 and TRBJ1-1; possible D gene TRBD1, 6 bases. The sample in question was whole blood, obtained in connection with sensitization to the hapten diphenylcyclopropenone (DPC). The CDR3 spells CASSERGQGTNTEAFF. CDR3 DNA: TGTGCCAGCAGCGAGAGAGGTCAGGGGACGAACACTGAAGCTTTCTTT.